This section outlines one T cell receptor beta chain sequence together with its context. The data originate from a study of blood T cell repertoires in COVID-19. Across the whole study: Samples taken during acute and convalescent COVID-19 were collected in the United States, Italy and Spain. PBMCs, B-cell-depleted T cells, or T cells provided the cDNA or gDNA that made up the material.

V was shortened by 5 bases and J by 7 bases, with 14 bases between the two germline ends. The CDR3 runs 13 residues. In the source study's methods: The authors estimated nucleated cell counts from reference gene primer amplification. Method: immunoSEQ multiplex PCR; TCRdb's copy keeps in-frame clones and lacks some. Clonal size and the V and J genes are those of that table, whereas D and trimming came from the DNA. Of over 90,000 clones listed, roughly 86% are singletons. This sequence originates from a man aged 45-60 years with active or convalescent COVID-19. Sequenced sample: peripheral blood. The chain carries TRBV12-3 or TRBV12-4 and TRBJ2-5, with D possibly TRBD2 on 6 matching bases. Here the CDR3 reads CASSPGDVATQYF. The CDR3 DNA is TGTGCCAGCAGTCCGGGGGACGTCGCGACCCAGTACTTC.